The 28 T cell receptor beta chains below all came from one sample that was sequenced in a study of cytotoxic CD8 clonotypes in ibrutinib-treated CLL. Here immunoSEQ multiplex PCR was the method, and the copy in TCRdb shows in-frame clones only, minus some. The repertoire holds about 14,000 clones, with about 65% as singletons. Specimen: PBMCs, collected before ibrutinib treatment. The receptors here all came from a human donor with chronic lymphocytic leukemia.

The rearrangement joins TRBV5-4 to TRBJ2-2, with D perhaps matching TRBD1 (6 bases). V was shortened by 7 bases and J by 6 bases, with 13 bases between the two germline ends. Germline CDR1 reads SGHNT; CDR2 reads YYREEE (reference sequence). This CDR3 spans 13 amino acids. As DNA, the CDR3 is TGTGCCAGCTCTTTCAGGGGTTCCGGGGAGCTGTTTTTT. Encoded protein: CASSFRGSGELFF.

CDR3 in DNA: TGCGCCAGCAGCCCCGGGGACTGGCCCTATGGCTACACCTTC. Protein: CASSPGDWPYGYTF. The rearrangement links TRBV5-1 to TRBJ1-2; tentative D call: TRBD1 (5 bases). Looked up from germline, CDR1 is SGHRS and CDR2 is YFSETQ. V lost 4 bases and J 4 bases, leaving 14 bases between the germline ends. This CDR3 is 14 amino acids long.

DNA of the CDR3: TGTGCCAGTAGTATAGCGGAGCGGGGGGGCAAGAAGACCCAGTACTTC. This gives the protein CASSIAERGGKKTQYF. V gene TRBV19 combines with J gene TRBJ2-5, with TRBD2 matching over 10 bases. Germline CDR1 reads LNHDA; CDR2 reads SQIVND (reference sequence). Losses at the gene ends were 1 base for V and 6 bases for J; bases not matched to a gene: 8. The CDR3 sequence is 16 residues long.

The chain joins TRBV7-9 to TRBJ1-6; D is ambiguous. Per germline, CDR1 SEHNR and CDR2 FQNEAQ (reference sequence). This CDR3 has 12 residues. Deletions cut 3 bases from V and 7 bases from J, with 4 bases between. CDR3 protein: CASSFNNSPLHF. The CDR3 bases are TGTGCCAGCAGCTTTAACAATTCACCCCTCCACTTT.

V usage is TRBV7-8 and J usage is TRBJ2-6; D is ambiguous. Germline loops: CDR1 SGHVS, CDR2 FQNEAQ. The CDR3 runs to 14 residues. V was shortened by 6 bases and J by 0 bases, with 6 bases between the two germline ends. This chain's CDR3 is CASSLSSGANVLTF. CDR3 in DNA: TGTGCCAGCAGTTTGAGCTCTGGGGCCAACGTCCTGACTTTC.

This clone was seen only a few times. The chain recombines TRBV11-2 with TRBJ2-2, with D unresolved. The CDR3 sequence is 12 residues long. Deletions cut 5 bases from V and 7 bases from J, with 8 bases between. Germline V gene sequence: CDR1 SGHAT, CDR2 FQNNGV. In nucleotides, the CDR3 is TGTGCCAGCAGCGTAGCTTTCGGGGAGCTGTTTTTT. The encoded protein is CASSVAFGELFF.

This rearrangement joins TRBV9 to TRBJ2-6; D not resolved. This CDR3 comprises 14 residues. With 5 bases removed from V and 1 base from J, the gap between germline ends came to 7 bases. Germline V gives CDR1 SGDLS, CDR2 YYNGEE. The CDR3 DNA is TGTGCCAGCAGTCGTCGATCTGGGGCCAACGTCCTGACTTTC. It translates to CASSRRSGANVLTF. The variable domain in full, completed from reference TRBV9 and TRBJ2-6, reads DSGVTQTPKHLITATGQRVTLRCSPRSGDLSVYWYQQSLDQGLQFLIQYYNGEERAKGNILERFSAQQFPDLHSELNLSSLELGDSALYFCASSRRSGANVLTFGAGSRLTVL.

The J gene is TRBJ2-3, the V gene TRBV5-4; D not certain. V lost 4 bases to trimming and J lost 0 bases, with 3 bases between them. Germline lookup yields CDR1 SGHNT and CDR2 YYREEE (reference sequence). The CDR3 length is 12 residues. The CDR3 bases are TGTGCCAGCAGCCTTAGCACAGATACGCAGTATTTT. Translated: CASSLSTDTQYF.

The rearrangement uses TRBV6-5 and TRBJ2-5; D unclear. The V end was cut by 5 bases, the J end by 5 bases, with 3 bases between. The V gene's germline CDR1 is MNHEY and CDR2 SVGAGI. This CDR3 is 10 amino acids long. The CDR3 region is CASSDETQYF. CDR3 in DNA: TGTGCCAGCAGTGACGAGACCCAGTACTTC.

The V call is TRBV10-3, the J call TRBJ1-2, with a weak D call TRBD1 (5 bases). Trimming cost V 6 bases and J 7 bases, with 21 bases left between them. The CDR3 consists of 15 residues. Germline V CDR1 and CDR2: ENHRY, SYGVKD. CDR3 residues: CAISETVGTEFGYTF. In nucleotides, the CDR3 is TGTGCCATCAGCGAGACGGTGGGGACGGAATTTGGCTACACCTTC.

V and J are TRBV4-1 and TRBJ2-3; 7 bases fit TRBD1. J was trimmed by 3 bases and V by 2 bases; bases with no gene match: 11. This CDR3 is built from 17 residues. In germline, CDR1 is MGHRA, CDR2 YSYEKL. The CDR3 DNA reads TGCGCCAGCAGCCAATCATACCGCCAGGGGGTTACAGATACGCAGTATTTT. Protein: CASSQSYRQGVTDTQYF.

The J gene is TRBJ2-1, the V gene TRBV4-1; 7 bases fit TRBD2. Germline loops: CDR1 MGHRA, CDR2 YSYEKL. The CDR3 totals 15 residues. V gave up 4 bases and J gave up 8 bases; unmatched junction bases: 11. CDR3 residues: CASSPPGRRGDEQFF. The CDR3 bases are TGCGCCAGCAGCCCCCCGGGACGACGGGGGGATGAGCAGTTCTTC.

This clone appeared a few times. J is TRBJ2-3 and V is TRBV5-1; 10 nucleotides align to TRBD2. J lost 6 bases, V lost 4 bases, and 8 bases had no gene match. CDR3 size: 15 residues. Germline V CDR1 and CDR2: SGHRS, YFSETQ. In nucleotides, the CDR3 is TGCGCCAGCAGCCTAAAGTTAGCGGGGGGTGATACGCAGTATTTT. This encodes CASSLKLAGGDTQYF. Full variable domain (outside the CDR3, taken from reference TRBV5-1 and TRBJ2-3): KAGVTQTPRYLIKTRGQQVTLSCSPISGHRSVSWYQQTPGQGLQFLFEYFSETQRNKGNFPGRFSGRQFSNSRSEMNVSTLELGDSALYLCASSLKLAGGDTQYFGPGTRLTVL.

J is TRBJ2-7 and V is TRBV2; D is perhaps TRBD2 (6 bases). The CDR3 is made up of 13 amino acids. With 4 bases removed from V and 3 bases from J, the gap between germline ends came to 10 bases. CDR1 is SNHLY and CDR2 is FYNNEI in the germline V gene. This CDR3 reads CASSGRDNYEQYF. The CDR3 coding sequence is TGTGCCAGCAGTGGGAGGGATAACTACGAGCAGTACTTC.

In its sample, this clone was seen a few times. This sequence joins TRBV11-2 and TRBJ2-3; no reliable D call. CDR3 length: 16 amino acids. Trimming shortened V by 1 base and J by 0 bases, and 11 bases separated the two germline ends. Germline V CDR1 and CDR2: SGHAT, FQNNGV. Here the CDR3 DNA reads TGTGCCAGCAGCTTAGTGACTCAGCCTAGCACAGATACGCAGTATTTT. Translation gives CASSLVTQPSTDTQYF.

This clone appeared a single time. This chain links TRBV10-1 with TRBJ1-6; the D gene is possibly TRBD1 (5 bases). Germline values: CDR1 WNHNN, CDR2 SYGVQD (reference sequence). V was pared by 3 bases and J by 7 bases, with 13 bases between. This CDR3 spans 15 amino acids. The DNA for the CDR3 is TGCGCCAGCAGTGATCCAGGGTCTAGGAATTCACCCCTCCACTTT. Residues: CASSDPGSRNSPLHF.

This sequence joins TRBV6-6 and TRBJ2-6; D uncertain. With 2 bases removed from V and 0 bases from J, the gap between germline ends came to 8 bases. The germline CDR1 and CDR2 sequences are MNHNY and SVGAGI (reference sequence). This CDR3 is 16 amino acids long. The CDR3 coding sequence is TGTGCCAGCAGTTACGAGTTCCCCTCTGGGGCCAACGTCCTGACTTTC. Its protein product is CASSYEFPSGANVLTF.

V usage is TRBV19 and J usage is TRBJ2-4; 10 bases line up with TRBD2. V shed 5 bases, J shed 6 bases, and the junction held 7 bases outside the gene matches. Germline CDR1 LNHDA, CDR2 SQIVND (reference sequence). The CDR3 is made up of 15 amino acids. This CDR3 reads CASSYTSGVANIQYF. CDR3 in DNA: TGTGCCAGTAGTTATACTAGCGGGGTAGCAAACATTCAGTACTTC. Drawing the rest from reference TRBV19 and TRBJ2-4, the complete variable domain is DGGITQSPKYLFRKEGQNVTLSCEQNLNHDAMYWYRQDPGQGLRLIYYSQIVNDFQKGDIAEGYSVSREKKESFPLTVTSAQKNPTAFYLCASSYTSGVANIQYFGAGTRLSVL.

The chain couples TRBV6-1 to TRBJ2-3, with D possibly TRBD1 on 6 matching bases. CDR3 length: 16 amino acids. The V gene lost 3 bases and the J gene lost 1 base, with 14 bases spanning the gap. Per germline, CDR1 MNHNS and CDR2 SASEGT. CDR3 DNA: TGTGCCAGCAGTGAGGGACAAGGTATTCGCACAGATACGCAGTATTTT. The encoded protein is CASSEGQGIRTDTQYF.

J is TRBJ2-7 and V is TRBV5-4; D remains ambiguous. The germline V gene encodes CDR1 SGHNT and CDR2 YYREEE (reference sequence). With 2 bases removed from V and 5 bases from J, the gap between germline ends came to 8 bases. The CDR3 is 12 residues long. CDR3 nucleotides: TGTGCCAGCAGCTTTGGATCTAACGAGCAGTACTTC. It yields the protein CASSFGSNEQYF.

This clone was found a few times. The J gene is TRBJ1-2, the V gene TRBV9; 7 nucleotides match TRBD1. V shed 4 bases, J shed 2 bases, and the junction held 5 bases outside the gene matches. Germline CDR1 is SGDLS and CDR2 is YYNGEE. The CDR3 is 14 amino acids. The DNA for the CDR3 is TGTGCCAGCAGCCCGTCGACAGGGAACTATGGCTACACCTTC. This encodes CASSPSTGNYGYTF.

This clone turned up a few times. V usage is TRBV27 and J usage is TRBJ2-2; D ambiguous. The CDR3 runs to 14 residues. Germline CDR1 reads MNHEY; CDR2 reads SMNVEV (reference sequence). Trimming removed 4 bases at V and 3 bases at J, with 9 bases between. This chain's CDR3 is CASSSGSHTGELFF. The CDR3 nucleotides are TGTGCCAGCAGTTCCGGGTCGCACACCGGGGAGCTGTTTTTT.

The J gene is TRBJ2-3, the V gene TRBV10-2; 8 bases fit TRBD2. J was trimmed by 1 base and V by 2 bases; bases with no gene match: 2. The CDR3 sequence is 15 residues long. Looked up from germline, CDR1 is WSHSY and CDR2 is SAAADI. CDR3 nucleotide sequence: TGCGCCAGCAGTGAGAGGCGGGGGGGCACAGATACGCAGTATTTT. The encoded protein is CASSERRGGTDTQYF.

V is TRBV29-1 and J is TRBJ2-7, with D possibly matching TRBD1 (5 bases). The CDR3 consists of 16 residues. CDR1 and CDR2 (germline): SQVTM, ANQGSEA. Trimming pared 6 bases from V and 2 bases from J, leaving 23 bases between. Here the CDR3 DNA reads TGCAGCGTCAAGGGTTCCGCGAACAGGTTAGCCTACGAGCAGTACTTC. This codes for CSVKGSANRLAYEQYF.

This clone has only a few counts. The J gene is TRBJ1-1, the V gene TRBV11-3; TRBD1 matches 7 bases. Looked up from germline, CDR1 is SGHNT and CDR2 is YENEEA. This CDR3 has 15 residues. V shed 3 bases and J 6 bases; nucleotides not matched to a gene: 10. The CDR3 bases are TGTGCCAGCAGCTTTAGCCAGGGGGGAGGCCCTGAAGCTTTCTTT. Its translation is CASSFSQGGGPEAFF. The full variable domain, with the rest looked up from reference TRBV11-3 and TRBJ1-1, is EAGVVQSPRYKIIEKKQPVAFWCNPISGHNTLYWYLQNLGQGPELLIRYENEEAVDDSQLPKDRFSAERLKGVDSTLKIQPAELGDSAVYLCASSFSQGGGPEAFFGQGTRLTVV.

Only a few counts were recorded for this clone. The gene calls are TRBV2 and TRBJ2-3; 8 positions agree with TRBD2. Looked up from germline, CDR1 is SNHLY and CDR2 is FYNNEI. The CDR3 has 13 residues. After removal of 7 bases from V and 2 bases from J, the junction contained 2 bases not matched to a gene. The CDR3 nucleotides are TGTGCCAGCACTAGCGGGTACACAGATACGCAGTATTTT. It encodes CASTSGYTDTQYF.

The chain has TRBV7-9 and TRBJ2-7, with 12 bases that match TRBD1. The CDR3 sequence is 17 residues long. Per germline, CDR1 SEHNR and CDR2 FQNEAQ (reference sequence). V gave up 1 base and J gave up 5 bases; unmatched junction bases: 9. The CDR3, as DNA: TGTGCCAGCAGCTTAGTTTCCGGGGACAGGGGGCGGAACGAGCAGTACTTC. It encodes CASSLVSGDRGRNEQYF.

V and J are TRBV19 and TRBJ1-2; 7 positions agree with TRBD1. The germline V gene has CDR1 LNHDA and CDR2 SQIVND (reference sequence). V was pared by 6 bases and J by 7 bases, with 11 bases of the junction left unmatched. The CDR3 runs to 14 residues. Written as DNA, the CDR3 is TGTGCCAGTAGGGACAGGTTCGATGGAGGTGGCTACACCTTC. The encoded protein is CASRDRFDGGGYTF. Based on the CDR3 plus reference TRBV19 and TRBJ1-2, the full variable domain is DGGITQSPKYLFRKEGQNVTLSCEQNLNHDAMYWYRQDPGQGLRLIYYSQIVNDFQKGDIAEGYSVSREKKESFPLTVTSAQKNPTAFYLCASRDRFDGGGYTFGSGTRLTVV.